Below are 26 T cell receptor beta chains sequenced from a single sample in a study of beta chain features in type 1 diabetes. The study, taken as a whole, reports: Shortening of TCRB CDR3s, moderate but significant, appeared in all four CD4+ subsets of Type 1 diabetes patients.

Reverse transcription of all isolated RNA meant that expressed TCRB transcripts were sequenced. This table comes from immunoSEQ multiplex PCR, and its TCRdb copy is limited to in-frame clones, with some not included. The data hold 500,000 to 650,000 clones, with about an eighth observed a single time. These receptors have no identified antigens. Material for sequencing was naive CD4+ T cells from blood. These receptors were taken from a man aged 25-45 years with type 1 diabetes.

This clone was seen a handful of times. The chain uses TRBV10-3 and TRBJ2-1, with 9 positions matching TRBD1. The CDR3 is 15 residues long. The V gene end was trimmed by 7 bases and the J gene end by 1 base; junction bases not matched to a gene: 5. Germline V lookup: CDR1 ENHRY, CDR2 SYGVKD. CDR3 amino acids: CAINQGQGSYNEQFF. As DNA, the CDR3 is TGTGCCATCAACCAGGGACAGGGTTCCTACAATGAGCAGTTCTTC.

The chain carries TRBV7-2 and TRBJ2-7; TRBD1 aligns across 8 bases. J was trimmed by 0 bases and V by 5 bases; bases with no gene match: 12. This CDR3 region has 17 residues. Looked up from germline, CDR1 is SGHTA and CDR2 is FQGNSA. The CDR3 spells CASSTGQGGRSSYEQYF. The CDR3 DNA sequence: TGTGCCAGCAGCACTGGACAGGGTGGTCGGAGCTCCTACGAGCAGTACTTC.

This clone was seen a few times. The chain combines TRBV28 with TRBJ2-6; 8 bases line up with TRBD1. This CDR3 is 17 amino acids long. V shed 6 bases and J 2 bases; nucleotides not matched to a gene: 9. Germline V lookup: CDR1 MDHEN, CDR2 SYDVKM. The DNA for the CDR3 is TGTGCCAGCAGCCCCGACAGGGGCGTAACTGGGGCCAACGTCCTGACTTTC. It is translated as CASSPDRGVTGANVLTF.

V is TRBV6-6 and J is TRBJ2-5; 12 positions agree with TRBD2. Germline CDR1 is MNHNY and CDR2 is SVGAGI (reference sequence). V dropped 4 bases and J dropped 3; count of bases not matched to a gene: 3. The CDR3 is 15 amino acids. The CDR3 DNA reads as TGTGCCAGCAGTTCGGCTAGCGGGGGGGAAGAGACCCAGTACTTC. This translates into CASSSASGGEETQYF.

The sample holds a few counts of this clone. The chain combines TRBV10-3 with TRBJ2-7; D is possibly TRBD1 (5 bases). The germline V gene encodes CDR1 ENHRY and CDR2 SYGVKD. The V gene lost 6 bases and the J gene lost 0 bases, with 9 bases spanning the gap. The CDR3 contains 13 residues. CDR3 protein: CAIRTDSSYEQYF. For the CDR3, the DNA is TGTGCCATCAGGACAGACAGCTCCTACGAGCAGTACTTC.

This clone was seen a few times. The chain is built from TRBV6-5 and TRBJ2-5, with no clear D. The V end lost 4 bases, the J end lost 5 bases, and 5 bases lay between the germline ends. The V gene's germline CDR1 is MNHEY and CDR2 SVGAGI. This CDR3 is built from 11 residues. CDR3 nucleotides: TGTGCCAGCAGTTTCCTGGAGACCCAGTACTTC. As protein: CASSFLETQYF.

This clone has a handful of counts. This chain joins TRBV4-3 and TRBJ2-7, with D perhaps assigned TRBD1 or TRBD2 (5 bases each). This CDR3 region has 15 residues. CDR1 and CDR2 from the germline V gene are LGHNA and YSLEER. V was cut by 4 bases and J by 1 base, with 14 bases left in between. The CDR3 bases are TGCGCCAGCAGCCCACGTATGGGGGTGTCCTACGAGCAGTACTTC. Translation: CASSPRMGVSYEQYF.

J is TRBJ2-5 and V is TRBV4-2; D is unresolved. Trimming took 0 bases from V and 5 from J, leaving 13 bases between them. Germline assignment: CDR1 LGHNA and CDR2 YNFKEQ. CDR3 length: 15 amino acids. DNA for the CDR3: TGTGCCAGCAGCCAAGACGGTACCCCCCCGGAGACCCAGTACTTC. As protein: CASSQDGTPPETQYF.

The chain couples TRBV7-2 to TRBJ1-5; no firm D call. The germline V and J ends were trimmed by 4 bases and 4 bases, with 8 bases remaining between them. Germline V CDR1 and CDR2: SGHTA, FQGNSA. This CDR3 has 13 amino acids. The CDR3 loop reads CASSWAINQPQHF. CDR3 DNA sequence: TGTGCCAGCAGCTGGGCCATAAATCAGCCCCAGCATTTT.

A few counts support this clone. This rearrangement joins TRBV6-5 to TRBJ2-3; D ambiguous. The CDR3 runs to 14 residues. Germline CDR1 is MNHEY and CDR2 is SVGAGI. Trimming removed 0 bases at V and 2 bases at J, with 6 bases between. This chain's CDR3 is CASSYSGVTDTQYF. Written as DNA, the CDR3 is TGTGCCAGCAGTTACTCCGGAGTCACAGATACGCAGTATTTT.

CDR3 sequence: CASSLAGGSHNEQFF. The CDR3 DNA reads TGTGCCAGCAGCTTAGCTGGGGGGTCCCACAATGAGCAGTTCTTC. The V gene is TRBV7-2, the J gene TRBJ2-1, with D perhaps TRBD2 (6 bases). The CDR3 totals 15 residues. The V gene's germline CDR1 is SGHTA and CDR2 FQGNSA. V shed 0 bases and J shed 5 bases, with 11 bases lying between them.

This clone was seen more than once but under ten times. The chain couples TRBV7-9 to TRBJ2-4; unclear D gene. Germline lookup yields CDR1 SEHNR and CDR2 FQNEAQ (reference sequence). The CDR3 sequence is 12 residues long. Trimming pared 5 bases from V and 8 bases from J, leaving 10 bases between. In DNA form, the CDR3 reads TGTGCCAGCAGCGAACCGCATGACATTCAGTACTTC. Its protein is CASSEPHDIQYF.

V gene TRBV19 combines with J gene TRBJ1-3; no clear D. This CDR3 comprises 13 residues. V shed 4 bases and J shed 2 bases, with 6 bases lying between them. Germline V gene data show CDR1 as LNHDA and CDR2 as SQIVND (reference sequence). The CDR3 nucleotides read TGTGCCAGTAGTACAGAGACTGGAAACACCATATATTTT. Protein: CASSTETGNTIYF.

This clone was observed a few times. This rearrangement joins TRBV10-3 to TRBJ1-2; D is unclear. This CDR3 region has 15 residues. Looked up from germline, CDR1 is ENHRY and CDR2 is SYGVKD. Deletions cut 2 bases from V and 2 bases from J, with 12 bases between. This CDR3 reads CAISEGAPRNYGYTF. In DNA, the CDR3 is TGTGCCATCAGTGAGGGAGCGCCACGAAACTATGGCTACACCTTC.

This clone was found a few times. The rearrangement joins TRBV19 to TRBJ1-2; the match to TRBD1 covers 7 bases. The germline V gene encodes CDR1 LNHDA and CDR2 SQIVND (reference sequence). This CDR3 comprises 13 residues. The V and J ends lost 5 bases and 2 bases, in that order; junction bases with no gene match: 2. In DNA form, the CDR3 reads TGTGCCAGTAGTCCGGGACAGAACTATGGCTACACCTTC. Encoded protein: CASSPGQNYGYTF.

The CDR3 region is CASSLVGGYSGANVLTF. The CDR3 DNA reads as TGTGCCAGCAGCTTAGTTGGCGGCTACTCTGGGGCCAACGTCCTGACTTTC. The genes are TRBV7-2 and TRBJ2-6; D is undetermined. V lost 1 base and J 0 bases, leaving 10 bases between the germline ends. The CDR3 spans 17 residues. Germline V gives CDR1 SGHTA, CDR2 FQGNSA.

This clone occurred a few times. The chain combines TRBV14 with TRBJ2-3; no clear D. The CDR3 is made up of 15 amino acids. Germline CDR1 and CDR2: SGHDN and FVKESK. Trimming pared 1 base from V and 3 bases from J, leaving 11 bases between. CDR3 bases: TGTGCCAGCAGCCAAGGGTGGGTGTTAACAGATACGCAGTATTTT. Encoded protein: CASSQGWVLTDTQYF.

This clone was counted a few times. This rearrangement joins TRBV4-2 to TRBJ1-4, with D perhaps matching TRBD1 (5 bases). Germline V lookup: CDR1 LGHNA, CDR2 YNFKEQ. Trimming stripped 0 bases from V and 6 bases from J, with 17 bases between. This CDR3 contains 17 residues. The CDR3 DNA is TGTGCCAGCAGCCAAGAAGTGGGGGTCGGTCAGGATGAAAAACTGTTTTTT. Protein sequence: CASSQEVGVGQDEKLFF.

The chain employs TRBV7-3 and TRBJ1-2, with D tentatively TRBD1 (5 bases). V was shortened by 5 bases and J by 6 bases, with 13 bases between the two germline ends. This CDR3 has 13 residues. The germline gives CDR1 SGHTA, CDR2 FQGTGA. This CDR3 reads CASSPGMANGYTF. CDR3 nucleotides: TGTGCCAGCAGCCCAGGGATGGCGAATGGCTACACCTTC. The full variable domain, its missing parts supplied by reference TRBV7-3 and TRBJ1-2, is GAGVSQTPSNKVTEKGKYVELRCDPISGHTALYWYRQSLGQGPEFLIYFQGTGAADDSGLPNDRFFAVRPEGSVSTLKIQRTERGDSAVYLCASSPGMANGYTFGSGTRLTVV.

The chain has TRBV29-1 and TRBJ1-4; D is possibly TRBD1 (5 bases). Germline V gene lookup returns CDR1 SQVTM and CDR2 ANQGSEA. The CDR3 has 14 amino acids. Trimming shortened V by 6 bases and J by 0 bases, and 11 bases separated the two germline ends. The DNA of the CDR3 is TGCAGCGTAACGGTGACAGCAACTAATGAAAAACTGTTTTTT. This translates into CSVTVTATNEKLFF.

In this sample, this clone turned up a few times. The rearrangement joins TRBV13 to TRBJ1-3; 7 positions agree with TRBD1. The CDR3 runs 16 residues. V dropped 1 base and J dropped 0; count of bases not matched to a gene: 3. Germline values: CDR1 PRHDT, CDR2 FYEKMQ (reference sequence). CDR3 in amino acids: CASSLDRGSSGNTIYF. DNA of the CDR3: TGTGCCAGCAGCTTAGACAGGGGAAGCTCTGGAAACACCATATATTTT. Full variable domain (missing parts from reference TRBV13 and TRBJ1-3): AAGVIQSPRHLIKEKRETATLKCYPIPRHDTVYWYQQGPGQDPQFLISFYEKMQSDKGSIPDRFSAQQFSDYHSELNMSSLELGDSALYFCASSLDRGSSGNTIYFGEGSWLTVV.

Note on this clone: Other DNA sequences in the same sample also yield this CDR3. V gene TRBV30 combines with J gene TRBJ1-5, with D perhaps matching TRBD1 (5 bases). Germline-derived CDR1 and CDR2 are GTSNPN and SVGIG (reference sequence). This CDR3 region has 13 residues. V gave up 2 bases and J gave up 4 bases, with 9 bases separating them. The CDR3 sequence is CAWSSGGNQPQHF. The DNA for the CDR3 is TGTGCCTGGAGTAGCGGGGGAAATCAGCCCCAGCATTTT.

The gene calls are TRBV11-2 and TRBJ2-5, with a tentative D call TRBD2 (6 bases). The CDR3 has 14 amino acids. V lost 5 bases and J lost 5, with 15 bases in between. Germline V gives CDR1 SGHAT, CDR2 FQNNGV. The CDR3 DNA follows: TGTGCCAGCAGCCCAGCGGCGGGGCGGGAGACCCAGTACTTC. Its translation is CASSPAAGRETQYF. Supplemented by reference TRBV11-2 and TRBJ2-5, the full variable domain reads EAGVAQSPRYKIIEKRQSVAFWCNPISGHATLYWYQQILGQGPKLLIQFQNNGVVDDSQLPKDRFSAERLKGVDSTLKIQPAKLEDSAVYLCASSPAAGRETQYFGPGTRLLVL.

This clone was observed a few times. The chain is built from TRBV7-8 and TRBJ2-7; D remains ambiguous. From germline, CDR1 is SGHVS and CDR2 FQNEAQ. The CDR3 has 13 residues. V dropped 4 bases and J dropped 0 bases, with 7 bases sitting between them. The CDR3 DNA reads TGTGCCAGCAGCTACCCAAACTCCTACGAGCAGTACTTC. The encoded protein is CASSYPNSYEQYF.

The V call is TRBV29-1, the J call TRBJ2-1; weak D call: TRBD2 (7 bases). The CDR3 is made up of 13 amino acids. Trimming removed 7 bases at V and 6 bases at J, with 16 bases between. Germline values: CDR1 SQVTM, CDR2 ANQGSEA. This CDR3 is CSGGGGLLNEQFF. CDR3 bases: TGCAGCGGGGGAGGGGGTCTCCTCAATGAGCAGTTCTTC.

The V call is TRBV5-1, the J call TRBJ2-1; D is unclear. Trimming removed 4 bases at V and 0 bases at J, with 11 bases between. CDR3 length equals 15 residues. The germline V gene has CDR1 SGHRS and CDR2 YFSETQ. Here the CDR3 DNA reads TGCGCCAGCAGCCCTGACCGAAGCTCCTACAATGAGCAGTTCTTC. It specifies CASSPDRSSYNEQFF.